Each of the 23 T cell receptor beta chains below was sequenced from the same sample in a study of shared clonotypes between healthy human individuals. Sequenced by immunoSEQ multiplex PCR; TCRdb stores in-frame clones only, minus some. The sample carries roughly 890,000 clones, over 90% recorded once. The naive CD8 fraction comprised CD45RO-negative cells positively selected for CCR7 and excluded terminally differentiated effector memory CD45RA+ cells. The sample taken for sequencing was naive CD8+ T cells sorted from blood. All receptors come from a man in his thirties or forties in good health.

This chain connects TRBV11-3 to TRBJ2-5; D tentatively reads TRBD1 or TRBD2 (6 bases each). CDR1 is SGHNT and CDR2 is YENEEA in the germline V gene. The CDR3 loop spans 15 amino acids. V was clipped by 5 bases and J by 1 base, with 14 bases between them. In nucleotides, the CDR3 is TGTGCCAGCAGCCCGGGGGACAAAGGCCAAGAGACCCAGTACTTC. Amino acid sequence: CASSPGDKGQETQYF.

This clone was seen once. This chain joins TRBV6-5 and TRBJ2-1; D might be TRBD1 (5 bases). This CDR3 spans 13 amino acids. V shed 5 bases and J shed 3 bases, with 8 bases lying between them. The germline gives CDR1 MNHEY, CDR2 SVGAGI. The CDR3 DNA sequence: TGTGCCAGCAGTATCAGGGACTACAATGAGCAGTTCTTC. Its translation: CASSIRDYNEQFF.

The chain uses TRBV7-9 and TRBJ2-3; D is possibly TRBD2 (5 bases). Between the trimmed V and J ends, which lost 5 bases and 6 bases, there was a span of 27 bases. Per the germline V gene, CDR1 is SEHNR and CDR2 is FQNEAQ (reference sequence). The CDR3 sequence is 18 residues long. The CDR3 here is CASSTTGSVTTTFDTQYF. CDR3 nucleotide sequence: TGTGCCAGCAGCACTACGGGGTCCGTCACCACAACATTTGATACGCAGTATTTT.

The chain links TRBV7-9 to TRBJ1-2; D unresolved. The CDR3 is made up of 13 amino acids. V lost 5 bases, J lost 6 bases, and 13 bases lay in between. Germline lookup yields CDR1 SEHNR and CDR2 FQNEAQ (reference sequence). The CDR3 reads CASSRWAPDGYTF. The CDR3 nucleotides read TGTGCCAGCAGCCGCTGGGCTCCGGATGGCTACACCTTC.

The chain couples TRBV30 to TRBJ1-2, with D uncertain. The CDR3 runs to 15 residues. The germline gives CDR1 GTSNPN, CDR2 SVGIG (reference sequence). Trimming shortened V by 6 bases and J by 1 base, and 18 bases separated the two germline ends. This CDR3 reads CACPGSQNFNYGYTF. CDR3 DNA sequence: TGTGCCTGCCCAGGATCACAGAACTTTAACTATGGCTACACCTTC.

The V gene is TRBV4-3, the J gene TRBJ2-7, with D perhaps matching TRBD1 (5 bases). From germline, CDR1 is LGHNA and CDR2 YSLEER. The CDR3 has 14 residues. Trimming cost V 2 bases and J 2 bases, with 10 bases left between them. The CDR3 spells CASSQPGQTYEQYF. The DNA of the CDR3 is TGCGCCAGCAGCCAACCCGGACAAACCTACGAGCAGTACTTC.

This sequence joins TRBV27 and TRBJ2-3, with D perhaps matching TRBD1 (5 bases). Germline CDR1 and CDR2: MNHEY and SMNVEV (reference sequence). Trimming removed 5 bases at V and 3 bases at J, with 21 bases between. The CDR3 length is 17 residues. The CDR3 coding sequence is TGTGCCAGCAGTCGAGTTAGGGCAGGGATTGAAACAGATACGCAGTATTTT. Translating it yields CASSRVRAGIETDTQYF.

This clone was recorded once. The V and J genes are TRBV29-1 and TRBJ1-4; unclear D gene. Trimming left V 2 bases short and J 6 bases short, with 10 bases between. This CDR3 region has 13 residues. CDR1 and CDR2 from the germline V gene are SQVTM and ANQGSEA. The CDR3 reads CSVEWGYDEKLFF. The CDR3 coding sequence is TGCAGCGTTGAATGGGGTTATGATGAAAAACTGTTTTTT. The variable domain in full, with the rest retrieved from reference TRBV29-1 and TRBJ1-4, is SAVISQKPSRDICQRGTSLTIQCQVDSQVTMMFWYRQQPGQSLTLIATANQGSEATYESGFVIDKFPISRPNLTFSTLTVSNMSPEDSSIYLCSVEWGYDEKLFFGSGTQLSVL.

This chain uses TRBV27 with TRBJ2-4; D possibly corresponds to TRBD1 (5 bases). Germline V gene data show CDR1 as MNHEY and CDR2 as SMNVEV (reference sequence). V was clipped by 3 bases and J by 0 bases, with 12 bases between them. The CDR3 loop spans 16 amino acids. The CDR3 nucleotides read TGTGCCAGCAGTTTTCTCGACAGTCTAGCCAAAAACATTCAGTACTTC. Translation gives CASSFLDSLAKNIQYF.

The chain joins TRBV7-6 to TRBJ2-5; 8 nucleotides agree with TRBD1. V gave up 2 bases and J gave up 5 bases; unmatched junction bases: 10. The CDR3 totals 16 residues. Germline CDR1 SGHVS, CDR2 FNYEAQ. The CDR3 reads CASSLRTGMGVETQYF. The CDR3 region has the DNA TGTGCCAGCAGCTTAAGGACAGGGATGGGTGTGGAGACCCAGTACTTC. The variable domain in full, completed from reference TRBV7-6 and TRBJ2-5, reads GAGVSQSPRYKVTKRGQDVALRCDPISGHVSLYWYRQALGQGPEFLTYFNYEAQQDKSGLPNDRFSAERPEGSISTLTIQRTEQRDSAMYRCASSLRTGMGVETQYFGPGTRLLVL.

The chain couples TRBV7-8 to TRBJ1-5; TRBD1 matches at 11 bases. The CDR3 covers 16 residues. V gave up 4 bases and J gave up 7 bases; unmatched junction bases: 9. In germline, CDR1 is SGHVS, CDR2 FQNEAQ. The CDR3 DNA is TGTGCCAGCAGCTCTCATTGGACAGGGGGCGACCAGCCCCAGCATTTT. Protein sequence: CASSSHWTGGDQPQHF.

V and J are TRBV11-1 and TRBJ2-1; maybe TRBD1 (5 bases). Germline CDR1 SGHAT, CDR2 FQDESV (reference sequence). The CDR3 contains 14 residues. V was trimmed by 2 bases and J by 8 bases, leaving 13 bases between them. CDR3 protein: CASSLYQGSHEQFF. CDR3 DNA sequence: TGTGCCAGCAGCTTATATCAGGGCTCGCATGAGCAGTTCTTC.

The rearrangement links TRBV29-1 to TRBJ2-5; TRBD2 matches 13 bases. The CDR3 has 17 amino acids. In germline, CDR1 is SQVTM, CDR2 ANQGSEA. The J segment lost 3 bases and the V segment lost 6 bases, leaving 13 bases of the junction unmatched. The CDR3 loop reads CSVPTRGLAGPEETQYF. CDR3 coding DNA: TGCAGCGTCCCGACTCGGGGACTAGCGGGACCGGAAGAGACCCAGTACTTC.

The genes are TRBV28 and TRBJ1-4; D call uncertain. Trimming cost V 3 bases and J 5 bases, with 13 bases left between them. This CDR3 has 15 residues. Germline V lookup: CDR1 MDHEN, CDR2 SYDVKM. The CDR3 sequence: CASSFRGVKNEKLFF. The CDR3 DNA is TGTGCCAGCAGTTTTCGGGGAGTAAAGAATGAAAAACTGTTTTTT.

Here the CDR3 DNA reads TGTGCCAGCAGCTTAGCTAGCCCCCCGGGCGAGTTCTTC. Its protein is CASSLASPPGEFF. The V and J genes are TRBV7-9 and TRBJ2-1; D is unresolved. Germline V gene sequence: CDR1 SEHNR, CDR2 FQNEAQ (reference sequence). The CDR3 has 13 residues. V lost 0 bases and J lost 14, with 14 bases in between.

V and J are TRBV27 and TRBJ2-1; 10 positions agree with TRBD2. The V gene end was trimmed by 6 bases and the J gene end by 5 bases; junction bases not matched to a gene: 1. The CDR3 consists of 13 residues. CDR1 is MNHEY, CDR2 SMNVEV, per germline (reference sequence). CDR3 DNA: TGTGCCAGCAGAGGACTAGCGGACAATGAGCAGTTCTTC. This gives the protein CASRGLADNEQFF.

This chain joins TRBV19 and TRBJ2-7; possibly TRBD1 for D (5 bases). The CDR3 sequence is 14 residues long. The germline V gene encodes CDR1 LNHDA and CDR2 SQIVND (reference sequence). Trimming cost V 7 bases and J 2 bases, with 15 bases left between them. In DNA form, the CDR3 reads TGTGCCAGTATGGATCAGGGTTCCGCCTACGAGCAGTACTTC. Its protein product is CASMDQGSAYEQYF.

The V call is TRBV5-1, the J call TRBJ2-3; 7 positions match TRBD1. V was pared by 2 bases and J by 2 bases, with 5 bases of the junction left unmatched. This CDR3 region has 15 residues. Germline lookup yields CDR1 SGHRS and CDR2 YFSETQ. The CDR3 DNA follows: TGCGCCAGCAGCTTCGGGACAGACTCCACAGATACGCAGTATTTT. Translating gives CASSFGTDSTDTQYF.

The chain has TRBV27 and TRBJ1-1; 7 nucleotides match TRBD1. Per the germline V gene, CDR1 is MNHEY and CDR2 is SMNVEV (reference sequence). The CDR3 runs 14 residues. The trim removed 5 bases at V and 3 bases at J, leaving 6 bases unmatched. CDR3 residues: CASSPGDSYTEAFF. The CDR3 bases are TGTGCCAGCAGTCCGGGGGACAGTTACACTGAAGCTTTCTTT.

The CDR3 region has the DNA TGTGCCAGCAGGGAACGGGGGGCTGGCACAGATACGCAGTATTTT. Translated: CASRERGAGTDTQYF. The rearrangement joins TRBV28 to TRBJ2-3; tentative D call: TRBD2 (7 bases). The V end lost 6 bases, the J end lost 1 base, and 14 bases lay between the germline ends. CDR3 length: 15 amino acids. Germline V gene lookup returns CDR1 MDHEN and CDR2 SYDVKM.

This clone appeared a single time. The CDR3 sequence: CASSWTGGMDEQYF. CDR3 DNA: TGTGCCAGCAGCTGGACAGGGGGCATGGACGAGCAGTACTTC. V usage is TRBV6-1 and J usage is TRBJ2-7, with 11 bases fitting TRBD1. This CDR3 is built from 14 residues. CDR1 and CDR2 (germline): MNHNS, SASEGT. V shed 6 bases, J shed 5 bases, and the junction held 6 bases outside the gene matches.

Here the CDR3 DNA reads TGCGCCAGCAGCTTGGCGTATGGGGGCGAGCAGTACTTC. As protein: CASSLAYGGEQYF. The chain is built from TRBV5-1 and TRBJ2-7; D may match TRBD1 or TRBD2 (5 bases each). This CDR3 spans 13 amino acids. CDR1 and CDR2 (germline): SGHRS, YFSETQ. Deletions cut 0 bases from V and 6 bases from J, with 10 bases between.

V usage is TRBV29-1 and J usage is TRBJ2-7, with TRBD2 matching over 7 bases. The CDR3 runs to 13 residues. J lost 2 bases, V lost 4 bases, and 5 bases had no gene match. The germline gives CDR1 SQVTM, CDR2 ANQGSEA. The CDR3 is CSVGGTNTYEQYF. CDR3 in DNA: TGCAGCGTTGGGGGGACTAATACCTACGAGCAGTACTTC.